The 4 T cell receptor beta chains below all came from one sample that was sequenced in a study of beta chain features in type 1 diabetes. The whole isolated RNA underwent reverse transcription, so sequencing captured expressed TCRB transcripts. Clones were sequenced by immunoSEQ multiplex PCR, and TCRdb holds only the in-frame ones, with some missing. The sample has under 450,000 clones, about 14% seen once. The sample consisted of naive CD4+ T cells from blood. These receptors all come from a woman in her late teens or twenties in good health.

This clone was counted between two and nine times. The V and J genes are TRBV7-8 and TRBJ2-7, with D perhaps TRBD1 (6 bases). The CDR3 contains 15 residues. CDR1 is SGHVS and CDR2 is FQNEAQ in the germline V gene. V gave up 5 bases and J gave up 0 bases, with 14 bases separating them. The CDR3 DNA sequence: TGTGCCAGCAGCCTTCAGTCAGGGGTCTCCTACGAGCAGTACTTC. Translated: CASSLQSGVSYEQYF.

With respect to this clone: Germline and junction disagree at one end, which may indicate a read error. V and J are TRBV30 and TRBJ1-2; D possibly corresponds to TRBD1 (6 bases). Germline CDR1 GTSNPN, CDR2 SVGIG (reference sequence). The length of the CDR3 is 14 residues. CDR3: CAWSVQAGANGPRF. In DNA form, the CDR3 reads TGTGCCTGGAGTGTACAGGCAGGGGCCAACGGACCACGCTTC.

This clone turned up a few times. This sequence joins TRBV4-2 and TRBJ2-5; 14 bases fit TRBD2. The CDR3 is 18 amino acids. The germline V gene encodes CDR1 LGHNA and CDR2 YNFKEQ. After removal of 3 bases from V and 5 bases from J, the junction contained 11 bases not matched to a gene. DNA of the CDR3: TGTGCCAGCAGCCAGGGCGGACTAGCGGGAGGTGCAGGGGAGACCCAGTACTTC. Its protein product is CASSQGGLAGGAGETQYF.

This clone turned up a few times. The CDR3 loop is CASSVATGSSGSGYNEQFF. DNA of the CDR3: TGTGCCAGCAGCGTAGCTACAGGGTCTAGCGGGTCTGGCTACAATGAGCAGTTCTTC. The J gene is TRBJ2-1, the V gene TRBV9; the match to TRBD2 covers 8 bases. Germline V CDR1 and CDR2: SGDLS, YYNGEE. V lost 0 bases to trimming and J lost 3 bases; unmatched junction nucleotides: 14. The CDR3 sequence is 19 residues long.